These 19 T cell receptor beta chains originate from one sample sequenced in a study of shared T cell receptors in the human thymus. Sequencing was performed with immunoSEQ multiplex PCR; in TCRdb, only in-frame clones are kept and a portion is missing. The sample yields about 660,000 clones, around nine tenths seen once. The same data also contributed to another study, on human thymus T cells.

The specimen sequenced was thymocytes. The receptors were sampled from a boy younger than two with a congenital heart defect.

CDR3 coding DNA: TGTGCCAGCAGCACATCCCCCACGTACGAGCAGTACTTC. This encodes CASSTSPTYEQYF. J is TRBJ2-7 and V is TRBV28; D remains unclear. There are 13 residues in the CDR3. V lost 6 bases and J lost 4, with 13 bases in between. The germline V gene encodes CDR1 MDHEN and CDR2 SYDVKM.

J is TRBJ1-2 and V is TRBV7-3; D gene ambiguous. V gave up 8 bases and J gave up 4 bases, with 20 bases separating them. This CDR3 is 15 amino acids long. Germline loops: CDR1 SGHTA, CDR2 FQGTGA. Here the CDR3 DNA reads TGTGCCAGCTCCGTTAACTATGTTGGCTCCTATGGCTACACCTTC. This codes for CASSVNYVGSYGYTF.

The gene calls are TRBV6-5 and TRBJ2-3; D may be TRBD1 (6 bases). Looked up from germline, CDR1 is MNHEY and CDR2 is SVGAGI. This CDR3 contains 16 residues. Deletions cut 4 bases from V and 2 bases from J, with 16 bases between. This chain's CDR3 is CASSCRDTRSTDTQYF. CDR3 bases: TGTGCCAGCAGTTGTCGGGACACCCGGTCCACAGATACGCAGTATTTT.

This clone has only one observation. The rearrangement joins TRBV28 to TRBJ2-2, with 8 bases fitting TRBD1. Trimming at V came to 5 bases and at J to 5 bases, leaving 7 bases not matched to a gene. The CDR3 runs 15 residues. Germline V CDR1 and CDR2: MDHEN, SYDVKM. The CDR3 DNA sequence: TGTGCCAGCAGTCAATGGGACAGGTGGACCGGGGAGCTGTTTTTT. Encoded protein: CASSQWDRWTGELFF.

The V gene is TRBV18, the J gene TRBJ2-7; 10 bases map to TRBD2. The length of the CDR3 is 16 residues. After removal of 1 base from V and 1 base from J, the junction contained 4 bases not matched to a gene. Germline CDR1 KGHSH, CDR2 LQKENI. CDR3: CASSPLLAGESYEQYF. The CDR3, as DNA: TGTGCCAGCTCACCACTGCTAGCGGGGGAATCCTACGAGCAGTACTTC.

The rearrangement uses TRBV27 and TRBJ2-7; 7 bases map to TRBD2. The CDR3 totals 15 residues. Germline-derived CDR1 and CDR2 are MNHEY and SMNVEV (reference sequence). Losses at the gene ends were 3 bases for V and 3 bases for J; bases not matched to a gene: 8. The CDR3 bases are TGTGCCAGCAGTTTTGTGGGAGGGGACTTCTACGAGCAGTACTTC. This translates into CASSFVGGDFYEQYF.

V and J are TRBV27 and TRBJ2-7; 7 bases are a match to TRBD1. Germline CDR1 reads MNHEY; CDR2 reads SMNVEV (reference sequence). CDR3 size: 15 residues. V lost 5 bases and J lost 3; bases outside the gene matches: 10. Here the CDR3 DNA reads TGTGCCAGCAGTCCACTGGGACAGACCCACTACGAGCAGTACTTC. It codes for CASSPLGQTHYEQYF.

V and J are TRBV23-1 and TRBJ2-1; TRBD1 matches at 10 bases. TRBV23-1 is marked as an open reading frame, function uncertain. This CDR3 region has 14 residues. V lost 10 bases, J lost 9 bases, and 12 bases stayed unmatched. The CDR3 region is CANRNRDRGTEQFF. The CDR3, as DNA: TGCGCCAACCGGAACCGGGACAGGGGTACTGAGCAGTTCTTC.

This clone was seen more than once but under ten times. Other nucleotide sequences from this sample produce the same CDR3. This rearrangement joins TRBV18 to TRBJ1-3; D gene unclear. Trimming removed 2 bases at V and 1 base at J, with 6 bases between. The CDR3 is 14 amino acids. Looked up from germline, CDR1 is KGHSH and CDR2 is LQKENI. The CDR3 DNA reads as TGTGCCAGCTCACCAAATCCTTCTGGAAACACCATATATTTT. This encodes CASSPNPSGNTIYF.

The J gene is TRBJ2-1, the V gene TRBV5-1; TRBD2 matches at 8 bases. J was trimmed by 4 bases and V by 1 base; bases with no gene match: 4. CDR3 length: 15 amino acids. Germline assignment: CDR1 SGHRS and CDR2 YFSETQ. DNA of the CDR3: TGCGCCAGCAGCTTGCCCGGGAGGGTATACAATGAGCAGTTCTTC. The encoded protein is CASSLPGRVYNEQFF.

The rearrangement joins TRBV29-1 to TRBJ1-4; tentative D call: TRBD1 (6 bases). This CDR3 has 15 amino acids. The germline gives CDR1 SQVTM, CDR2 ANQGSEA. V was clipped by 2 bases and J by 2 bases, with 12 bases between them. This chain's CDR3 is CSVESGGDTNEKLFF. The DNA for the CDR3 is TGCAGCGTTGAATCTGGGGGCGACACTAATGAAAAACTGTTTTTT.

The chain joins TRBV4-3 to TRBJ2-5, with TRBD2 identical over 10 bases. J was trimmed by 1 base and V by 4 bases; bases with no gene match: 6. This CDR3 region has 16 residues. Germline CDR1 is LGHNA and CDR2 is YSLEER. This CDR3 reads CASSPLAGEGQETQYF. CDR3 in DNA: TGCGCCAGCAGCCCTCTAGCGGGAGAGGGCCAAGAGACCCAGTACTTC.

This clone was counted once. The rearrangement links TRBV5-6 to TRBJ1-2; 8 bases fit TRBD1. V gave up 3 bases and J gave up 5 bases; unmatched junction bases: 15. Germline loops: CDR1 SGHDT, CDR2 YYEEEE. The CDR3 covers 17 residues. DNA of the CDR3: TGTGCCAGCAGCTGTAAGCGGGGACAGGAAACCAGTTATGGCTACACCTTC. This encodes CASSCKRGQETSYGYTF.

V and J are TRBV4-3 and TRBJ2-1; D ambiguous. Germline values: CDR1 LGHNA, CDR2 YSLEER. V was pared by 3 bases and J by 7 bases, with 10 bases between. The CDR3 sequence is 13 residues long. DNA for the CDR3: TGCGCCAGCAGCCACGCTGCCGGGAATGAGCAGTTCTTC. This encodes CASSHAAGNEQFF.

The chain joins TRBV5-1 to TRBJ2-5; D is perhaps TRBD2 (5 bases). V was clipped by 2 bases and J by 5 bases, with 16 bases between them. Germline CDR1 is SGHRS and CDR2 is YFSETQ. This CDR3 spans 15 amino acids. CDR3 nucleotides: TGCGCCAGCAGCTTTACCGGGAACCGGGCGGAGACCCAGTACTTC. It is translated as CASSFTGNRAETQYF.

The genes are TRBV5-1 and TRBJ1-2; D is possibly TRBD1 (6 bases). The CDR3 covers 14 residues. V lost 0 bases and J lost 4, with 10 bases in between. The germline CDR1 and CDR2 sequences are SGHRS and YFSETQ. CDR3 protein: CASSLAGQPYGYTF. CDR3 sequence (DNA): TGCGCCAGCAGCTTGGCAGGACAGCCCTATGGCTACACCTTC.

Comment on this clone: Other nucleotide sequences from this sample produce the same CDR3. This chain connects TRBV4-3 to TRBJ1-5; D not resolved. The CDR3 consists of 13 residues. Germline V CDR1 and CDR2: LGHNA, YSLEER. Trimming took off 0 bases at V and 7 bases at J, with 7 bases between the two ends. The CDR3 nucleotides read TGCGCCAGCAGCCAAGACGGCGGACAGCCCCAGCATTTT. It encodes CASSQDGGQPQHF.

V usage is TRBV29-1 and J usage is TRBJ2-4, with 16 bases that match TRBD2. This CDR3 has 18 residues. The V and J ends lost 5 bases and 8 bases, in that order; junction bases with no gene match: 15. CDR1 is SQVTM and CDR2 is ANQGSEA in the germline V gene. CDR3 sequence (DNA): TGCAGCGTTAAATACCGGGGACTAGCGGGAGGGCCCGGTGACATTCAGTACTTC. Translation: CSVKYRGLAGGPGDIQYF.

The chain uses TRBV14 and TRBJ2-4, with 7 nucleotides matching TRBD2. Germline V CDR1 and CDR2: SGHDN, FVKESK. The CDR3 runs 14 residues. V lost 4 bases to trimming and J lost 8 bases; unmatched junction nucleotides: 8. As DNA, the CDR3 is TGTGCCAGCAGCCCTCATGTACGGGGGGACATTCAGTACTTC. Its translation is CASSPHVRGDIQYF.